This TCR beta chain derives from a study of OX40 agonist ivuxolimab in advanced cancers. Study-level information: With a range of roughly 20 to 85, age averaged approximately 54 years, and 65% to 85% were male.

The V and J ends lost 2 bases and 0 bases, in that order; junction bases with no gene match: 4. Germline V gene sequence: CDR1 SGHRS, CDR2 YFSETQ. This CDR3 is 15 amino acids long. Here immunoSEQ multiplex PCR was the method, and the copy in TCRdb shows in-frame clones only, minus some. This table holds 55,000 to 70,000 clones, roughly 80% found once. Source: CD4+ or CD8+ T cells sorted from blood, taken in a trial of the OX40 agonist ivuxolimab. The origin of this receptor is an adult with an advanced solid tumor such as melanoma, head and neck, liver or kidney cancer. V is TRBV5-1 and J is TRBJ1-1; 7 positions match TRBD1. In DNA, the CDR3 is TGCGCCAGCAGCTTCGTACAGGGGTTGAACACTGAAGCTTTCTTT. Amino acid sequence: CASSFVQGLNTEAFF.